This T cell receptor (beta chain) was identified in a study of T cell repertoires in cytomegalovirus infection. At the level of the study: CMV infection and matching HLA type were both indicated by public TCR beta signatures.

This clonotype was seen a single time. The target antigen is unknown. Study-wide points: The study identified carriers of CMV plus the relevant HLA from cumulative public TCR beta family frequency. The ex vivo response was dominated by HLA-C-restricted CMV-specific TCR beta clonotypes.

TCRdb redid the calling of the reads with MiXCR, one entry per CDR3 protein. Of around 500,000 distinct CDR3 sequences detected, approximately 46% appear once; the ten largest clones hold around 45%. V lost 1 base to trimming and J lost 3 bases; unmatched junction nucleotides: 6. Germline V gene sequence: CDR1 MNHEY, CDR2 SMNVEV (reference sequence). The CDR3 is 17 amino acids. The source was cultured PBMCs, collected from culture after CMV antigen stimulation. This receptor was taken from a human donor in good health (CMV status not recorded). Some clones in this sample may be carry-over from other donors' samples. This sequence joins TRBV27 and TRBJ1-2; 12 bases fit TRBD1. CDR3: CASSLWGTGGSHYGYTF. The CDR3 DNA sequence: TGTGCCAGCAGTTTATGGGGGACAGGGGGCTCCCACTATGGCTACACCTTC.